The 14 T cell receptor beta chains reported below all come from one sample, sequenced in a study of shared clonotypes between healthy human individuals. The method was immunoSEQ multiplex PCR; TCRdb's version includes in-frame clones alone and lacks a portion of them. The table shows approximately 1,500,000 clones, with roughly 96% occurring only once. Sequenced sample: naive CD4+ T cells sorted from blood. Subset specified: CD45RA+ positively selected. Source of these receptors: a man aged 25-45 years in good health.

V and J are TRBV13 and TRBJ2-3; no clear D gene. The V and J ends lost 3 bases and 5 bases respectively, with 12 bases between them. The CDR3 totals 14 residues. Germline values: CDR1 PRHDT, CDR2 FYEKMQ (reference sequence). DNA for the CDR3: TGTGCCAGCAGCTTCTATGGCGGAGAAGATACGCAGTATTTT. This sequence encodes CASSFYGGEDTQYF.

The chain carries TRBV7-9 and TRBJ2-7; 11 bases agree with TRBD1. The V and J ends lost 4 bases and 9 bases, in that order; junction bases with no gene match: 17. The germline V gene has CDR1 SEHNR and CDR2 FQNEAQ (reference sequence). This CDR3 region has 17 residues. CDR3 in amino acids: CASSSGQWTGGLPWQYF. The CDR3 DNA reads as TGTGCCAGCAGCTCTGGCCAATGGACAGGGGGCCTCCCGTGGCAGTACTTC. The complete variable domain, with remaining parts taken from reference TRBV7-9 and TRBJ2-7, reads DTGVSQNPRHKITKRGQNVTFRCDPISEHNRLYWYRQTLGQGPEFLTYFQNEAQLEKSRLLSDRFSAERPKGSFSTLEIQRTEQGDSAMYLCASSSGQWTGGLPWQYFGPGTRLTVT.

The chain recombines TRBV2 with TRBJ2-1; 9 bases map to TRBD1. The junction had 9 bases not matched to a gene; V was cut back by 8 bases and J by 4 bases. The CDR3 covers 15 residues. Germline CDR1 and CDR2: SNHLY and FYNNEI. In DNA form, the CDR3 reads TGTGCCAGCCGAAGGACAGGGGATCTATACAATGAGCAGTTCTTC. This encodes CASRRTGDLYNEQFF.

The V gene is TRBV29-1, the J gene TRBJ2-7; TRBD2 matches 8 bases. V lost 6 bases and J lost 2; bases outside the gene matches: 6. CDR3 length: 13 residues. CDR1 and CDR2 (germline): SQVTM, ANQGSEA. The CDR3 DNA is TGCAGCGTAGCGGGAGCGAACCCCTACGAGCAGTACTTC. Its translation is CSVAGANPYEQYF.

This chain connects TRBV7-3 to TRBJ2-5; D possibly uses TRBD1 or TRBD2 (6 bases each). The germline V gene has CDR1 SGHTA and CDR2 FQGTGA. There are 15 residues in the CDR3. Trimming took 1 base from V and 7 from J, leaving 16 bases between them. Here the CDR3 reads CASSLMPGASGTQYF. The DNA for the CDR3 is TGTGCCAGCAGCTTAATGCCGGGGGCAAGTGGGACCCAGTACTTC.

The rearrangement links TRBV6-4 to TRBJ1-5; D uncertain. CDR3 length: 16 residues. Looked up from germline, CDR1 is MRHNA and CDR2 is SNTAGT. With 2 bases removed from V and 4 bases from J, the gap between germline ends came to 15 bases. The CDR3 DNA is TGTGCCAGCAGTGACAGGAATAACTTAAGAAATCAGCCCCAGCATTTT. Translating it yields CASSDRNNLRNQPQHF.

Written as DNA, the CDR3 is TGTGCCAGCAGTGTGCCCGGGGGAAGTATGGCCGGAGGGGCTGGGTTCTTC. Translation: CASSVPGGSMAGGAGFF. The chain joins TRBV6-1 to TRBJ2-1, with D perhaps TRBD2 (6 bases). Germline V gives CDR1 MNHNS, CDR2 SASEGT. This CDR3 is 17 amino acids long. V was clipped by 4 bases and J by 15 bases, with 31 bases between them.

Of note for this clone: Other DNA sequences in the same sample also yield this CDR3. The chain employs TRBV29-1 and TRBJ1-1; a weak D match, TRBD1 (6 bases). Germline lookup yields CDR1 SQVTM and CDR2 ANQGSEA. The V end was cut by 4 bases, the J end by 0 bases, with 9 bases between. The CDR3 runs 13 residues. CDR3 residues: CSVAGQMNTEAFF. The CDR3 region has the DNA TGCAGCGTTGCCGGACAGATGAACACTGAAGCTTTCTTT.

The chain recombines TRBV25-1 with TRBJ2-7, with 10 positions matching TRBD1. V gave up 4 bases and J gave up 6 bases; unmatched junction bases: 9. Germline CDR1 is MGHDK and CDR2 is SYGVNS. The CDR3 is 15 amino acids. The CDR3 protein is CASSARDRGDPEQYF. The CDR3 DNA follows: TGTGCCAGCAGTGCCCGGGACAGGGGTGATCCCGAGCAGTACTTC.

This clone appeared once. CDR3 sequence reads: CASSQRMGGGNTEAFF. In DNA form, the CDR3 reads TGTGCCAGCAGCCAGCGGATGGGGGGCGGGAACACTGAAGCTTTCTTT. This rearrangement joins TRBV7-2 to TRBJ1-1, with D possibly matching TRBD1 (6 bases). The germline CDR1 and CDR2 sequences are SGHTA and FQGNSA. The CDR3 extends over 16 amino acids. Trimming cost V 5 bases and J 1 base, with 17 bases left between them.

The V and J genes are TRBV6-5 and TRBJ2-1; TRBD1 agrees at 8 bases. Germline CDR1 is MNHEY and CDR2 is SVGAGI. V shed 2 bases and J 2 bases; nucleotides not matched to a gene: 5. The CDR3 runs 16 residues. The CDR3 reads CASSYARTGTYNEQFF. CDR3 DNA sequence: TGTGCCAGCAGTTACGCGCGGACAGGGACCTACAATGAGCAGTTCTTC.

This clone was found once. The chain couples TRBV10-3 to TRBJ1-5; D uncertain. CDR1 is ENHRY, CDR2 SYGVKD, per germline. V lost 2 bases to trimming and J lost 2 bases, with 10 bases between them. This CDR3 is 15 amino acids long. The CDR3 region has the DNA TGTGCCATCAGTGAGGAGGGTCTCGGCAATCAGCCCCAGCATTTT. Its translation is CAISEEGLGNQPQHF.

This clone has only one observation. The chain recombines TRBV29-1 with TRBJ2-5; D might be TRBD1 (6 bases). Germline loops: CDR1 SQVTM, CDR2 ANQGSEA. Between the trimmed V and J ends, which lost 7 bases and 2 bases, there was a span of 14 bases. The CDR3 runs to 13 residues. The CDR3 region is CSAVPGAQETQYF. CDR3 DNA: TGCAGCGCCGTCCCAGGGGCGCAAGAGACCCAGTACTTC.

V is TRBV27 and J is TRBJ2-1; TRBD1 might be the D (5 bases). There are 14 residues in the CDR3. CDR1 and CDR2 (germline): MNHEY, SMNVEV (reference sequence). V lost 6 bases, J lost 7 bases, and 16 bases lay in between. The CDR3 nucleotides read TGTGCCAGCAGCCCCCTGGGGCAGCTAAATGAGCAGTTCTTC. The encoded protein is CASSPLGQLNEQFF.